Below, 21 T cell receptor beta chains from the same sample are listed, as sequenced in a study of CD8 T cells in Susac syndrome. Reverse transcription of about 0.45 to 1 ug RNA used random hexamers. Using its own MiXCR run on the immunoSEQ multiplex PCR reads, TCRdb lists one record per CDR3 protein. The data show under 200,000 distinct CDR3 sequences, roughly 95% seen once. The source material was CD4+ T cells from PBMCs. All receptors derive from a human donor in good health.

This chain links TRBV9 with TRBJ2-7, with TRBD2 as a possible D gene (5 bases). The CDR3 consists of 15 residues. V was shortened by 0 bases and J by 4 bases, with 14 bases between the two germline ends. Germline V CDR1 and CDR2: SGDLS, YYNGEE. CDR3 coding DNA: TGTGCCAGCAGCGTAGCCGGCAAAGGCGGGTACGAGCAGTACGTC. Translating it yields CASSVAGKGGYEQYV.

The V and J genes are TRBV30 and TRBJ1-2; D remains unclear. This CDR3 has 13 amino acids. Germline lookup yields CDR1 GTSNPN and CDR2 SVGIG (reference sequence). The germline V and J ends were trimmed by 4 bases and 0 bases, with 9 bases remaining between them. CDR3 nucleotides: TGTGCCTGGAACCGCCCAGCTAACTATGGCTACACCTTC. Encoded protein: CAWNRPANYGYTF.

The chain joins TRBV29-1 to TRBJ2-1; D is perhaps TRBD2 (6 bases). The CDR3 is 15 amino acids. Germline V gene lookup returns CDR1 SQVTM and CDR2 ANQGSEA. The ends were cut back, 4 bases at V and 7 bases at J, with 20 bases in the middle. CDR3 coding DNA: TGCAGCGTTGTTGTCATCGGGAGCTATGAAAATGAGCAGTTCTTC. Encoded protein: CSVVVIGSYENEQFF.

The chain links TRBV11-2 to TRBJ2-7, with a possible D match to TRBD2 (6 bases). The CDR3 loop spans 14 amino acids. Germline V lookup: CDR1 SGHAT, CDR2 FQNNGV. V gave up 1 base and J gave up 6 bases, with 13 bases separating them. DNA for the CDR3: TGTGCCAGCAGCTTAGGAGCATGGAGGGTCGAGCAGTACTTC. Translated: CASSLGAWRVEQYF. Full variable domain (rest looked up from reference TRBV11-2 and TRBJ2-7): EAGVAQSPRYKIIEKRQSVAFWCNPISGHATLYWYQQILGQGPKLLIQFQNNGVVDDSQLPKDRFSAERLKGVDSTLKIQPAKLEDSAVYLCASSLGAWRVEQYFGPGTRLTVT.

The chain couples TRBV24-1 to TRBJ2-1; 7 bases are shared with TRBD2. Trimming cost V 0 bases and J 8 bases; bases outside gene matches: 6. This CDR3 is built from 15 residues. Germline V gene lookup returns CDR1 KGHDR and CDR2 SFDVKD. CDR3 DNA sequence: TGTGCCACCAGTGATTTGAGGGCGGGAGAGCATGAGCAGTTCTTC. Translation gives CATSDLRAGEHEQFF.

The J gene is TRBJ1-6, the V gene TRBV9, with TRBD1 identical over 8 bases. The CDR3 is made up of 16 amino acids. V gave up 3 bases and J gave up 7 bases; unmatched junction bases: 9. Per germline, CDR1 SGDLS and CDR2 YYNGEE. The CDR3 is CASSGTQGAGNSPLHF. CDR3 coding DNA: TGTGCCAGCAGCGGAACTCAGGGGGCGGGAAATTCACCCCTCCACTTT.

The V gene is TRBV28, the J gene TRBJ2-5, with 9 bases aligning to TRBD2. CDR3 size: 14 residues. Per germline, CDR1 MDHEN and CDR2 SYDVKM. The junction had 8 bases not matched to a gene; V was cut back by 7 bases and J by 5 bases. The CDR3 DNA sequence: TGTGCCAGCACCCTGCCGGGACTAGCCGAGACCCAGTACTTC. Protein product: CASTLPGLAETQYF.

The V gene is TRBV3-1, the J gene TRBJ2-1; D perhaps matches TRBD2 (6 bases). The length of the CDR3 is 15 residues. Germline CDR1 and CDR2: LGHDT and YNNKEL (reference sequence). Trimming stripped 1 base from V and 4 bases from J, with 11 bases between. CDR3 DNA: TGTGCCAGCAGCCAAGTCCCGGGACTTTACAATGAGCAGTTCTTC. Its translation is CASSQVPGLYNEQFF.

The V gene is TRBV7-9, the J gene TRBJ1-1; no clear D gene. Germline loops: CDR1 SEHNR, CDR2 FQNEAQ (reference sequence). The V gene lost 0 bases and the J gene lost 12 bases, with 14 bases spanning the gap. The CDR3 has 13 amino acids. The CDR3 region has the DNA TGTGCCAGCAGCTTAGCCATGGTCACTAAGCCTTTCTTT. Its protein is CASSLAMVTKPFF.

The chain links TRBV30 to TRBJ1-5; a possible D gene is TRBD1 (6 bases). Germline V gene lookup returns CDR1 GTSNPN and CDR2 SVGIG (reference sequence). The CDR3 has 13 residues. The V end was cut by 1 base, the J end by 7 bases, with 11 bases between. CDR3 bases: TGTGCCTGGAGTGCAGGGGACGGGCAGCCCCAGCATTTT. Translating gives CAWSAGDGQPQHF.

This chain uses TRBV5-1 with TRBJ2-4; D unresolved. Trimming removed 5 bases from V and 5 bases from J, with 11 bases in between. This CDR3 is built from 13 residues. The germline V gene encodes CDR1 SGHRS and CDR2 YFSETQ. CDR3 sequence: CASSPVDQNIQYF. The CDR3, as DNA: TGCGCCAGCAGTCCGGTGGACCAAAACATTCAGTACTTC.

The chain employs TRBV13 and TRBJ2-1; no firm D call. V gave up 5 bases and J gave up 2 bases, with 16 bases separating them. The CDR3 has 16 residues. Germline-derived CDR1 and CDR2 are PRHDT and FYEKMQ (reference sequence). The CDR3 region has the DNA TGTGCCAGCAGCCCAGGCCCGCGCGCTACCTACAATGAGCAGTTCTTC. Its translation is CASSPGPRATYNEQFF.

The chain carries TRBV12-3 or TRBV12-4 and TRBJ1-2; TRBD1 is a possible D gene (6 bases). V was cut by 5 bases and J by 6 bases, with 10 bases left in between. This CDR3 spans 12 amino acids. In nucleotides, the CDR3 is TGTGCCAGCAGTACAGGGCCTAATGGCTACACCTTC. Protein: CASSTGPNGYTF.

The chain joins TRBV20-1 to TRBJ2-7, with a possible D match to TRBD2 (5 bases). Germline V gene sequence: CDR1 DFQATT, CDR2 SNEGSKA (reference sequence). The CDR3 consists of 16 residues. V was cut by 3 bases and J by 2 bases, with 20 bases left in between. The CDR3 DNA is TGCAGTGCTAGTCCCCCGTTTGGCGCGGGCACCTACGAGCAGTACGTC. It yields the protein CSASPPFGAGTYEQYV.

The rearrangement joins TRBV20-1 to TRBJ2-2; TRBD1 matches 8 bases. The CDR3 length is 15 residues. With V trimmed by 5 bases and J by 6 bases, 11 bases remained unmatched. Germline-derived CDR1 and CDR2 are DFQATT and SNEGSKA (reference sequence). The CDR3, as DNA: TGCAGTGCTGCTTCGGACAGGGAGGAGGCCGGGGAGCTGTTTTTT. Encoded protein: CSAASDREEAGELFF.

In DNA, the CDR3 is TGCAGCGTTGTAAGCCCTTCGAGGGGGCGCGTATTGGCTTTCTTT. The encoded protein is CSVVSPSRGRVLAFF. The chain has TRBV29-1 and TRBJ1-1; 7 bases are shared with TRBD1. Trimming cost V 4 bases and J 11 bases; bases outside gene matches: 19. The CDR3 runs to 15 residues. Germline CDR1 SQVTM, CDR2 ANQGSEA.

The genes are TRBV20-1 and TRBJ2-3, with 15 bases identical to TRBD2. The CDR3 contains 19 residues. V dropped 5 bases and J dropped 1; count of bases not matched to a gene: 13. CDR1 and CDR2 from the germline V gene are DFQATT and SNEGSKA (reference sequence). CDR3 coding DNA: TGCAGTGCTCGCCCCGGACTAGCGGGAGGGACACCTCGCACAGATACGCAGTATTTT. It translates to CSARPGLAGGTPRTDTQYF.

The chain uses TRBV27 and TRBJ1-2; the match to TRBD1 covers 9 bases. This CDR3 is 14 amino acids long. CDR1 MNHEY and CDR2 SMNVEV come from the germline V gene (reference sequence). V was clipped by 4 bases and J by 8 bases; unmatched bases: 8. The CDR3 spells CASSYGQGTGGYTF. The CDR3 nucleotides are TGTGCCAGCAGTTACGGACAGGGGACCGGAGGCTACACCTTC.

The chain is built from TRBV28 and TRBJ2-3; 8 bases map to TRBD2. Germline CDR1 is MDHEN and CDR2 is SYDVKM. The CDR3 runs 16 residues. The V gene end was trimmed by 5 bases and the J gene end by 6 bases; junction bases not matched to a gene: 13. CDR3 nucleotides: TGTGCCAGCAGTGCCCTATTGACGGGAGGGTGGGATACGCAGTATTTT. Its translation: CASSALLTGGWDTQYF.

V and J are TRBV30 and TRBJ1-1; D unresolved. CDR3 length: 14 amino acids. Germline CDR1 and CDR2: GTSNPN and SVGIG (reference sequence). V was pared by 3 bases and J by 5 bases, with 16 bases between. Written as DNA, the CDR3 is TGTGCCTGGAGGAAGACGATGAAGGGAACTGAAGCTTTCTTT. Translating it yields CAWRKTMKGTEAFF.

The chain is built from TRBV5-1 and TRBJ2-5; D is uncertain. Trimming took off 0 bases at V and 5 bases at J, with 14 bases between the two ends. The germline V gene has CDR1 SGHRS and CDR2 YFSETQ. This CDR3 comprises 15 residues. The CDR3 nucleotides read TGCGCCAGCAGCTTGGCTTACCCACGGCGGGAGACCCAGTACTTC. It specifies CASSLAYPRRETQYF.